A selection of T cell receptor beta chains follows, all from one sample in a study of blood T cell repertoires in COVID-19. Repertoires were generated with immunoSEQ multiplex PCR, while TCRdb's copy carries only in-frame clones and drops some. The table lists approximately 140,000 clones, 75% to 90% of them singletons, with less than 20% in the top ten. Sequenced: peripheral blood. These receptors were obtained from a man aged 50 or older with active or convalescent COVID-19. CDR3s include the opening cysteine and the closing phenylalanine or tryptophan. Fields, in order: V gene, J gene, D gene, clone size, CDR3 DNA, CDR3 protein. A D gene is named only where the DNA matches it firmly. Expanded clones are given a class, and other clones once, few, many or no size at all.

V gene: TRBV15
J gene: TRBJ2-1
D gene: NA
clone size: NA
CDR3 DNA: TGTGCCACCAGCAGAGAACCCCGGGGGGCGGGAGCCTTCAATGAGCAGTTCTTC
CDR3 protein: CATSREPRGAGAFNEQFF

V gene: TRBV5-4
J gene: TRBJ1-1
D gene: TRBD1
clone size: once
CDR3 DNA: TGTGCCAGCAGCCGAGAACAGGGGTCCACTGAAGCTTTCTTT
CDR3 protein: CASSREQGSTEAFF

V gene: TRBV5-5
J gene: TRBJ2-2
D gene: TRBD2
clone size: NA
CDR3 DNA: TGTGCCAGCAGCTTGGCCCTACTAGCGGGAGGGCCCACCGGGGAGCTGTTTTTT
CDR3 protein: CASSLALLAGGPTGELFF

V gene: TRBV4-2
J gene: TRBJ2-2
D gene: NA
clone size: NA
CDR3 DNA: TGTGCCAGCAGCCAACTACTCGGAGGGGCCGGGGAGCTGTTTTTT
CDR3 protein: CASSQLLGGAGELFF

V gene: TRBV3-1/TRBV3-2
J gene: TRBJ2-7
D gene: TRBD2
clone size: few
CDR3 DNA: TGTGCCAGCAGCCCCGGGACTACCTGGGAGCAGTACTTC
CDR3 protein: CASSPGTTWEQYF

V gene: TRBV3-1/TRBV3-2
J gene: TRBJ1-3
D gene: NA
clone size: NA
CDR3 DNA: TGTGCCAGCAGCCAAGATAGCGGGGCAGCTGGAAACACCATATATTTT
CDR3 protein: CASSQDSGAAGNTIYF

V gene: TRBV2
J gene: TRBJ1-2
D gene: NA
clone size: NA
CDR3 DNA: TGTGCCAGCAGTAAAACAGGAGAGAACTATGGCTACACCTTC
CDR3 protein: CASSKTGENYGYTF

V gene: TRBV19
J gene: TRBJ2-6
D gene: NA
clone size: NA
CDR3 DNA: TGTGCCAGTAGTCCAGGTCGGGACTTGGGCCCCTCTGGGGCCAACGTCCTGACTTTC
CDR3 protein: CASSPGRDLGPSGANVLTF

V gene: TRBV14
J gene: TRBJ2-3
D gene: NA
clone size: NA
CDR3 DNA: TGTGCCAGCAGCCAAGCTGAGGGGACTAGCACAGATACGCAGTATTTT
CDR3 protein: CASSQAEGTSTDTQYF

V gene: TRBV6-2/TRBV6-3
J gene: TRBJ1-1
D gene: TRBD1
clone size: NA
CDR3 DNA: TGTGCCAGCAGTTACTTGGGATCCCTAGGGACAGCCTTTGCTTTCTTT
CDR3 protein: CASSYLGSLGTAFAFF

V gene: TRBV6-5
J gene: TRBJ1-3
D gene: NA
clone size: NA
CDR3 DNA: TGTGCCAGCAGTTCACAGGGAACTGGAAACACCATATATTTT
CDR3 protein: CASSSQGTGNTIYF

V gene: TRBV7-6
J gene: TRBJ2-3
D gene: NA
clone size: once
CDR3 DNA: TGTGCCAGCAGCCCGACTAGACACACGCAGTATTTT
CDR3 protein: CASSPTRHTQYF

V gene: TRBV30
J gene: TRBJ1-1
D gene: TRBD1
clone size: NA
CDR3 DNA: TGTGCCTGGGAACAGGGGAGAGGAACTGAAGCTTTCTTT
CDR3 protein: CAWEQGRGTEAFF

V gene: TRBV18
J gene: TRBJ2-2
D gene: NA
clone size: NA
CDR3 DNA: TGTGCCAGCTCTCCCCTAGAGTCGTACTTGAACACCGGGGAGCTGTTTTTT
CDR3 protein: CASSPLESYLNTGELFF

V gene: TRBV10-3
J gene: TRBJ1-1
D gene: TRBD1
clone size: NA
CDR3 DNA: TGTGCCATCAGTGGGACAGGGTCGGGCACTGAAGCTTTCTTT
CDR3 protein: CAISGTGSGTEAFF

V gene: TRBV28
J gene: TRBJ1-5
D gene: NA
clone size: NA
CDR3 DNA: TGTGCCAGCAGCCCGATTACAGGGAACAATCAGCCCCAGCATTTT
CDR3 protein: CASSPITGNNQPQHF

V gene: TRBV4-1
J gene: TRBJ2-6
D gene: NA
clone size: NA
CDR3 DNA: TGCGCCAGCAGCCAAGCCGCCCCCCCTAGCTCTGGGGCCAACGTCCTGACTTTC
CDR3 protein: CASSQAAPPSSGANVLTF

V gene: TRBV12-3/TRBV12-4
J gene: TRBJ2-1
D gene: NA
clone size: NA
CDR3 DNA: TGTGCCAGCACCGAAAGGGGGAATGAGCAGTTCTTC
CDR3 protein: CASTERGNEQFF

V gene: TRBV10-3
J gene: TRBJ2-7
D gene: TRBD2
clone size: NA
CDR3 DNA: TGTGCCATCAGTGGGCGAGCGGGGAGCTACGAGCAGTACTTC
CDR3 protein: CAISGRAGSYEQYF

V gene: TRBV5-1
J gene: TRBJ1-2
D gene: TRBD1
clone size: NA
CDR3 DNA: TGCGCCAGCAGTCCCCCTGACAGGGGGTATGGCTACACCTTC
CDR3 protein: CASSPPDRGYGYTF

V gene: TRBV7-7
J gene: TRBJ2-5
D gene: NA
clone size: NA
CDR3 DNA: TGTGCCAGCAGCTTAGACAGATCCCAAGAGACCCAGTACTTC
CDR3 protein: CASSLDRSQETQYF

V gene: TRBV5-8
J gene: TRBJ2-3
D gene: NA
clone size: NA
CDR3 DNA: TGTGCCAGCAGCCACCCGAGGGGGATGGATACGCAGTATTTT
CDR3 protein: CASSHPRGMDTQYF

V gene: TRBV12-3/TRBV12-4
J gene: TRBJ2-5
D gene: NA
clone size: NA
CDR3 DNA: TGTGCCAGCAGTCAAACAGGGAGGGGGACCCAGTACTTC
CDR3 protein: CASSQTGRGTQYF

V gene: TRBV20-1
J gene: TRBJ2-7
D gene: NA
clone size: NA
CDR3 DNA: TGCAGTGCTGGACTATGGGACGAGCAGTACTTC
CDR3 protein: CSAGLWDEQYF

V gene: TRBV2
J gene: TRBJ2-2
D gene: NA
clone size: NA
CDR3 DNA: TGTGCCAGCAGTGAAGCCTGGGGAGCTCCCGGGGAGCTGTTTTTT
CDR3 protein: CASSEAWGAPGELFF

V gene: TRBV5-4
J gene: TRBJ1-2
D gene: NA
clone size: NA
CDR3 DNA: TGTGCCAGCAGCTTGGAGGGGCAAGGCTACACCTTC
CDR3 protein: CASSLEGQGYTF

V gene: TRBV10-3
J gene: TRBJ2-1
D gene: TRBD2
clone size: NA
CDR3 DNA: TGTGCCATCAGGCCCGGGACTAGCGGCAATGAGCAGTTCTTC
CDR3 protein: CAIRPGTSGNEQFF

V gene: TRBV15
J gene: TRBJ1-5
D gene: NA
clone size: NA
CDR3 DNA: TGTGCCACCAGCAGAGGTTCGTATAGCAATCAGCCCCAGCATTTT
CDR3 protein: CATSRGSYSNQPQHF

V gene: TRBV6-6
J gene: TRBJ2-2
D gene: TRBD2
clone size: NA
CDR3 DNA: TGTGCCAGCAGTTACCCGACCGGGACTAGACCCGGGGAGCTGTTTTTT
CDR3 protein: CASSYPTGTRPGELFF

V gene: TRBV20-1
J gene: TRBJ1-1
D gene: NA
clone size: NA
CDR3 DNA: TGCAGTGCTAGTAGCGGCGGGGGCCACCTGAACACTGAAGCTTTCTTT
CDR3 protein: CSASSGGGHLNTEAFF

V gene: TRBV7-2
J gene: TRBJ2-6
D gene: TRBD1
clone size: NA
CDR3 DNA: TGTGCCAGCAGCCCAAAGGACAGGACGTTCGGGGCCAACGTCCTGACTTTC
CDR3 protein: CASSPKDRTFGANVLTF

V gene: TRBV11-2
J gene: TRBJ2-7
D gene: NA
clone size: NA
CDR3 DNA: TGTGCCAGCAGCTTAGTTGAGGAGCAGTACTTC
CDR3 protein: CASSLVEEQYF

V gene: TRBV10-1
J gene: TRBJ1-5
D gene: NA
clone size: NA
CDR3 DNA: TGCGCCAGCAGTGTCGCGGGCAATCAGCCCCAGCATTTT
CDR3 protein: CASSVAGNQPQHF

V gene: TRBV6-5
J gene: TRBJ2-2
D gene: NA
clone size: NA
CDR3 DNA: TGTGCCAGCAGTTACAGAGGGAACAGCGGGGAGCTGTTTTTT
CDR3 protein: CASSYRGNSGELFF

V gene: TRBV19
J gene: TRBJ2-1
D gene: NA
clone size: NA
CDR3 DNA: TGTGCCAGTAGTATAGTCAGAGGCGGCGATGAGCAGTTCTTC
CDR3 protein: CASSIVRGGDEQFF

V gene: TRBV5-4
J gene: TRBJ1-5
D gene: NA
clone size: few
CDR3 DNA: TGTGCCAGCAGCCAAGGGGGGGATCAGCCCCAGCATTTT
CDR3 protein: CASSQGGDQPQHF

V gene: TRBV29-1
J gene: TRBJ2-1
D gene: TRBD2
clone size: few
CDR3 DNA: TGCAGCGTCCGCCCCCGACTAGCGGGGGGGAGGGACAATGAGCAGTTCTTC
CDR3 protein: CSVRPRLAGGRDNEQFF

V gene: TRBV3-1/TRBV3-2
J gene: TRBJ2-3
D gene: TRBD1
clone size: NA
CDR3 DNA: TGTGCCAGCAGCCAAGGGGACAGGAGACTTTACACTAGCACAGATACGCAGTATTTT
CDR3 protein: CASSQGDRRLYTSTDTQYF

V gene: TRBV9
J gene: TRBJ1-2
D gene: TRBD1
clone size: NA
CDR3 DNA: TGTGCCAGCACCTCGACAGGGGGGCTGGCTGGCTACACCTTC
CDR3 protein: CASTSTGGLAGYTF

V gene: TRBV7-2
J gene: TRBJ1-1
D gene: NA
clone size: once
CDR3 DNA: TGTGCCAGCAGCTTAGAGAGGGCCACTGAAGCTTTCTTT
CDR3 protein: CASSLERATEAFF

V gene: TRBV10-3
J gene: TRBJ1-1
D gene: TRBD1
clone size: NA
CDR3 DNA: TGTGCCATCAGAAGGGACAGGGGGCTTACTGAAGCTTTCTTT
CDR3 protein: CAIRRDRGLTEAFF

V gene: TRBV28
J gene: TRBJ2-7
D gene: NA
clone size: NA
CDR3 DNA: TGTGCCAGCAGTCCCTTTTTCCCCTCCGAGCAGTACTTC
CDR3 protein: CASSPFFPSEQYF

V gene: TRBV28
J gene: TRBJ2-7
D gene: TRBD2
clone size: NA
CDR3 DNA: TGTGCCGGACAAACTAGCGGGAGGGACGAGCAGTACTTC
CDR3 protein: CAGQTSGRDEQYF

V gene: TRBV12-3/TRBV12-4
J gene: TRBJ1-4
D gene: NA
clone size: once
CDR3 DNA: TGTGCCAGCAGTTTTTCGAGTACCGAAAAACTGTTTTTT
CDR3 protein: CASSFSSTEKLFF

V gene: TRBV2
J gene: TRBJ1-2
D gene: NA
clone size: NA
CDR3 DNA: TGTGCCAGCAGTGAGGTCAGGAGGAGTTATGGCTACACCTTC
CDR3 protein: CASSEVRRSYGYTF

V gene: TRBV2
J gene: TRBJ1-5
D gene: TRBD1
clone size: NA
CDR3 DNA: TGTGCCAGCAGTGTAATATGGGACAGGGGCGTGAATCAGCCCCAGCATTTT
CDR3 protein: CASSVIWDRGVNQPQHF

V gene: TRBV7-2
J gene: TRBJ1-2
D gene: TRBD1
clone size: NA
CDR3 DNA: TGTGCCAGCAGCCCATCGCTGGGACAGTCGTATGGCTACACCTTC
CDR3 protein: CASSPSLGQSYGYTF

V gene: TRBV3-1/TRBV3-2
J gene: TRBJ2-1
D gene: TRBD2
clone size: NA
CDR3 DNA: TGTGCCAGCAGCCAACTCCTATTAGCGGGGGGCGTCTACAATGAGCAGTTCTTC
CDR3 protein: CASSQLLLAGGVYNEQFF

V gene: TRBV5-1
J gene: TRBJ1-4
D gene: TRBD1
clone size: NA
CDR3 DNA: TGCGCCAGCAGCCAGTCCGGGACAGGGGGAACAAAACTGTTTTTT
CDR3 protein: CASSQSGTGGTKLFF

V gene: TRBV5-1
J gene: TRBJ1-5
D gene: TRBD1
clone size: NA
CDR3 DNA: TGCGCCAGCAGCTTGTCTTGGGACAGGGGTATTAATCAGCCCCAGCATTTT
CDR3 protein: CASSLSWDRGINQPQHF

V gene: TRBV5-1
J gene: TRBJ2-1
D gene: NA
clone size: NA
CDR3 DNA: TGCGCCAGCAATTCCGGGTGGACCTACAATGAGCAGTTCTTC
CDR3 protein: CASNSGWTYNEQFF

V gene: TRBV7-2
J gene: TRBJ2-1
D gene: TRBD2
clone size: NA
CDR3 DNA: TGTGCCAGCAGCTTAAGCAGCGGGGATTACAATGAGCAGTTCTTC
CDR3 protein: CASSLSSGDYNEQFF

V gene: TRBV7-9
J gene: TRBJ2-1
D gene: TRBD1
clone size: NA
CDR3 DNA: TGTGCCAGCAGCTTACCAGGGGGCCGATACAATGAGCAGTTCTTC
CDR3 protein: CASSLPGGRYNEQFF

V gene: TRBV5-5
J gene: TRBJ2-5
D gene: NA
clone size: NA
CDR3 DNA: TGTGCCAGCAGCTTGGCCGTTCTCCAAGAGACCCAGTACTTC
CDR3 protein: CASSLAVLQETQYF

V gene: TRBV19
J gene: TRBJ1-4
D gene: NA
clone size: NA
CDR3 DNA: TGTGCCAGTAGTCCTCCCAGACAGTCAACTAATGAAAAACTGTTTTTT
CDR3 protein: CASSPPRQSTNEKLFF